This T cell receptor beta chain was retrieved from a study of CD8 T cells in ankylosing spondylitis. This clonotype has ten or more counts. No antigen is known for it. Study-wide results and limits: Significant enrichment of disease-linked clones was reported in matched ankylosing spondylitis synovial fluid. What appeared characteristic of ankylosing spondylitis blood was a TCR beta motif of eight highly homologous variants.

This CDR3 is 15 amino acids long. Germline V lookup: CDR1 MNHEY, CDR2 SMNVEV (reference sequence). Between the trimmed V and J ends, which lost 2 bases and 2 bases, there was a span of 10 bases. Quantitative molecular-barcoded 5'-RACE generated the TCR beta libraries. A single record per CDR3 protein comes from TCRdb applying MiXCR to the 5' RACE reads. The sample carries some 180,000 distinct CDR3 sequences, 18% recorded once. This chain uses TRBV27 with TRBJ2-1, with D possibly matching TRBD1 (6 bases). Sequenced sample: blood, either unsorted or a sorted T cell fraction (not recorded which). The sequence was collected from a male donor aged 5-30 years with ankylosing spondylitis or in good health (not recorded which). CDR3 DNA: TGTGCCAGCAGTTTAGCTTGGGGGCCCTACAATGAGCAGTTCTTC. It codes for CASSLAWGPYNEQFF.